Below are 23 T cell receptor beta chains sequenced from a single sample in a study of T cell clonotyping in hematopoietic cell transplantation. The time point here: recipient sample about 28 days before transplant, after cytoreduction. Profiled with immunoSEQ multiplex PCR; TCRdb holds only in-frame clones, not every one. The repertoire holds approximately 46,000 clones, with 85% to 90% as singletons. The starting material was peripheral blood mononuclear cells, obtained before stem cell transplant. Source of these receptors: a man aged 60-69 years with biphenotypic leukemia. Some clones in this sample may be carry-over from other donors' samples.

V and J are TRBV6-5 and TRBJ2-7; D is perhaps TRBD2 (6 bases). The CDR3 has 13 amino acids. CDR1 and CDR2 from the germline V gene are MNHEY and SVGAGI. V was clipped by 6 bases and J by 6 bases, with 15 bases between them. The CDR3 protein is CASRTSLGSEQYF. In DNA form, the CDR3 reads TGTGCCAGCAGGACTAGTCTTGGTTCCGAGCAGTACTTC.

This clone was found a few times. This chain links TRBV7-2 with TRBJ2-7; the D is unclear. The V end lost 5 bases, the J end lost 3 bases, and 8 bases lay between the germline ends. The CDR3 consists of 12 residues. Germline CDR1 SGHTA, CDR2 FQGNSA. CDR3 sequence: CASSTSGYEQYF. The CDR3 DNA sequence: TGTGCCAGCAGCACCTCCGGCTACGAGCAGTACTTC.

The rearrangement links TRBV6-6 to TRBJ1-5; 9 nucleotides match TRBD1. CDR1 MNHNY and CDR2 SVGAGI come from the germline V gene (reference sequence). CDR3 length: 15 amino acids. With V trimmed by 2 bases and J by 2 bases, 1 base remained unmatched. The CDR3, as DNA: TGTGCCAGCAGTTACGGGGACAGGGGCAATCAGCCCCAGCATTTT. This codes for CASSYGDRGNQPQHF.

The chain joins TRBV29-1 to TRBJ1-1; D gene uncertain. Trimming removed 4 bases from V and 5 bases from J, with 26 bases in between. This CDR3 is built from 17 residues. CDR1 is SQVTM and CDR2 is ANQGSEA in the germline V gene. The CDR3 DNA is TGCAGCGTTGTTCACAGACGGGGAAGTAGTCTTGGGACTGAAGCTTTCTTT. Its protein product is CSVVHRRGSSLGTEAFF. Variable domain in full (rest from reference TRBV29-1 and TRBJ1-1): SAVISQKPSRDICQRGTSLTIQCQVDSQVTMMFWYRQQPGQSLTLIATANQGSEATYESGFVIDKFPISRPNLTFSTLTVSNMSPEDSSIYLCSVVHRRGSSLGTEAFFGQGTRLTVV.

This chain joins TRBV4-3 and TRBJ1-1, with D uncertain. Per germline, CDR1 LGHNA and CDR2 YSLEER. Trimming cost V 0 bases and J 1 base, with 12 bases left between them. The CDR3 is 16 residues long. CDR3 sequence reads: CASSQDSYSPNTEAFF. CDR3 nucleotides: TGCGCCAGCAGCCAAGATTCCTACAGCCCGAACACTGAAGCTTTCTTT.

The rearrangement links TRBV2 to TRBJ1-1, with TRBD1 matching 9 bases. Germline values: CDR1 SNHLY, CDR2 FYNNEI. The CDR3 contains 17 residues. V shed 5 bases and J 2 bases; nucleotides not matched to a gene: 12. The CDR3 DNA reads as TGTGCCAGCAGTCAGCCCCTCCGGGACAGGGAAAACACTGAAGCTTTCTTT. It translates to CASSQPLRDRENTEAFF.

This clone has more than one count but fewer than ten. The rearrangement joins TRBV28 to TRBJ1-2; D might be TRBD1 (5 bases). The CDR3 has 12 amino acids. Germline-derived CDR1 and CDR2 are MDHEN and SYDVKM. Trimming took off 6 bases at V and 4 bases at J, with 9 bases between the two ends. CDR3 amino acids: CASSWGGYGYTF. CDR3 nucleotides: TGTGCCAGCAGCTGGGGGGGCTATGGCTACACCTTC.

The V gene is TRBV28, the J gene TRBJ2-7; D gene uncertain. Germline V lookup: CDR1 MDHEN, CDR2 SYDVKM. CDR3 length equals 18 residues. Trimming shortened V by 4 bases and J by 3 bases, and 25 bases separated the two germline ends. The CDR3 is CASSSYRSKGTQSYEQYF. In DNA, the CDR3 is TGTGCCAGCAGTTCGTATCGTTCTAAGGGCACACAGAGCTACGAGCAGTACTTC.

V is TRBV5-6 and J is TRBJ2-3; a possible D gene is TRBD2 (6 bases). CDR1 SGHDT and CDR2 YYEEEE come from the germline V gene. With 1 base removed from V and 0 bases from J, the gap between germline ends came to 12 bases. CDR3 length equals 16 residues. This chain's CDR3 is CASSLREAPSTDTQYF. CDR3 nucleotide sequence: TGTGCCAGCAGCTTGAGGGAGGCCCCTAGCACAGATACGCAGTATTTT. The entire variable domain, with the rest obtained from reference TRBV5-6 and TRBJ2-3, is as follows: DAGVTQSPTHLIKTRGQQVTLRCSPKSGHDTVSWYQQALGQGPQFIFQYYEEEERQRGNFPDRFSGHQFPNYSSELNVNALLLGDSALYLCASSLREAPSTDTQYFGPGTRLTVL.

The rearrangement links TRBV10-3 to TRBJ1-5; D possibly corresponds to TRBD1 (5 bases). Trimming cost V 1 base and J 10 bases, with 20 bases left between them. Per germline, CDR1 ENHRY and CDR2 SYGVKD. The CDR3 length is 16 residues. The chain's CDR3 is CAISEWLRGVDSPQHF. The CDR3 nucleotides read TGTGCCATCAGTGAGTGGTTAAGAGGGGTCGATTCCCCCCAGCATTTT.

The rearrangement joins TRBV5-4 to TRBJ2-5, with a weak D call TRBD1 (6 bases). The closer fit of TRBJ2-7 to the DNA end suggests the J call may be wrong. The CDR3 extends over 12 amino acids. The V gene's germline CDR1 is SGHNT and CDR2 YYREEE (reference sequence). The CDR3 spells CASSLGRGEQYF. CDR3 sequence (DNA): TGTGCCAGCAGCTTGGGCAGGGGCGAGCAGTACTTC.

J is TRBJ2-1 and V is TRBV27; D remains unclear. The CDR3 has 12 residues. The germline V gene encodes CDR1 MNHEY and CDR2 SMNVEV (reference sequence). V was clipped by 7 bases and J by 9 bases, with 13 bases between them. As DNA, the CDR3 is TGTGCCAGCAATCCAGCCTCGGGTGAGCAGTTCTTC. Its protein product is CASNPASGEQFF.

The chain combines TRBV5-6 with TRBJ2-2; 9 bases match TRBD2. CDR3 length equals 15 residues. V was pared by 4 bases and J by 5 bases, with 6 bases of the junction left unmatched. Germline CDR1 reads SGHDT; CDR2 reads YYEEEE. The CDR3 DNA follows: TGTGCCAGCAGCACTCTAGCGGGGAGGACCGGGGAGCTGTTTTTT. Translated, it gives CASSTLAGRTGELFF.

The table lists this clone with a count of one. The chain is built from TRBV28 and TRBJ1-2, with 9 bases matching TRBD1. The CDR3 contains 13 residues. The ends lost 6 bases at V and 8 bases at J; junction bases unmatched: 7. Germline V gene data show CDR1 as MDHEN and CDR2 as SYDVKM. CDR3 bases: TGTGCCAGCAGACTGAACAGGGGGCACGGCTACACCTTC. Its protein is CASRLNRGHGYTF.

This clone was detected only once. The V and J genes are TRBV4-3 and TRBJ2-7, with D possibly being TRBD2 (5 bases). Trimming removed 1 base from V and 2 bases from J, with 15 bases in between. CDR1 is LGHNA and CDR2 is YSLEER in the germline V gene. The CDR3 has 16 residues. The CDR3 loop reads CASSQVLGKRTYEQYF. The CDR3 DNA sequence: TGCGCCAGCAGCCAAGTCCTGGGAAAGCGGACCTACGAGCAGTACTTC.

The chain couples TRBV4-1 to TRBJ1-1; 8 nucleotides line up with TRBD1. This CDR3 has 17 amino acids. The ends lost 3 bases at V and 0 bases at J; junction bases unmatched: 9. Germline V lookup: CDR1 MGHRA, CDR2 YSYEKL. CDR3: CASSQWTGSSVNTEAFF. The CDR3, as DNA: TGCGCCAGCAGCCAGTGGACAGGGTCGAGCGTGAACACTGAAGCTTTCTTT.

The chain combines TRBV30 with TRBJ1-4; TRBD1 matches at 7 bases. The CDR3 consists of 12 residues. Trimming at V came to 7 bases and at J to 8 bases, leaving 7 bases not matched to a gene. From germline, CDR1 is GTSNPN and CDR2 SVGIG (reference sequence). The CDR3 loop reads CASDRAGEKLFF. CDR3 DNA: TGTGCCTCAGACAGGGCAGGCGAAAAACTGTTTTTT.

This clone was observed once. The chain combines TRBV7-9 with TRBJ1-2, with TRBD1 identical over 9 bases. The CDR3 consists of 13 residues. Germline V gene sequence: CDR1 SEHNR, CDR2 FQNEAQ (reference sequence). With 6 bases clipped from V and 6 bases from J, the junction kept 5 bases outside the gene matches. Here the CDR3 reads CASSPTGGNGYTF. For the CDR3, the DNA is TGTGCCAGCAGTCCTACAGGGGGCAATGGCTACACCTTC. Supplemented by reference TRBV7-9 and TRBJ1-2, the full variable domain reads DTGVSQNPRHKITKRGQNVTFRCDPISEHNRLYWYRQTLGQGPEFLTYFQNEAQLEKSRLLSDRFSAERPKGSFSTLEIQRTEQGDSAMYLCASSPTGGNGYTFGSGTRLTVV.

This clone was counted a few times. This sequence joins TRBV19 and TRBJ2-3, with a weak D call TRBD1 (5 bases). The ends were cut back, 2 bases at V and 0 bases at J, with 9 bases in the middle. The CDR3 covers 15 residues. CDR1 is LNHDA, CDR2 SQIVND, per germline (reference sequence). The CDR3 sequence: CASSISRASTDTQYF. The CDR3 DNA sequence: TGTGCCAGTAGTATATCCAGGGCCAGCACAGATACGCAGTATTTT.

For the CDR3, the DNA is TGCAGTGCTACGAACTCAACGGAAGCTTTCTTT. Translated: CSATNSTEAFF. The chain has TRBV20-1 and TRBJ1-1; no definite D call. The CDR3 consists of 11 residues. V shed 4 bases and J shed 8 bases, with 11 bases lying between them. CDR1 and CDR2 from the germline V gene are DFQATT and SNEGSKA (reference sequence).

The CDR3 region is CASSQDSGGAVTGELFF. The DNA for the CDR3 is TGTGCCAGCAGCCAAGATTCGGGGGGAGCGGTCACCGGGGAGCTGTTTTTT. The chain joins TRBV4-2 to TRBJ2-2; 7 nucleotides align to TRBD2. This CDR3 spans 17 amino acids. After removal of 0 bases from V and 4 bases from J, the junction contained 8 bases not matched to a gene. Germline values: CDR1 LGHNA, CDR2 YNFKEQ.

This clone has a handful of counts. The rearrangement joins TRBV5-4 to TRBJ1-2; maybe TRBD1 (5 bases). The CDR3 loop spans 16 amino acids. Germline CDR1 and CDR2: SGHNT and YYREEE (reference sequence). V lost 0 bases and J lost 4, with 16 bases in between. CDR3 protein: CASSLGGSGDPYGYTF. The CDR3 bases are TGTGCCAGCAGCTTGGGAGGGAGTGGGGACCCCTATGGCTACACCTTC. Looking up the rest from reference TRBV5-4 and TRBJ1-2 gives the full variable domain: ETGVTQSPTHLIKTRGQQVTLRCSSQSGHNTVSWYQQALGQGPQFIFQYYREEENGRGNFPPRFSGLQFPNYSSELNVNALELDDSALYLCASSLGGSGDPYGYTFGSGTRLTVV.

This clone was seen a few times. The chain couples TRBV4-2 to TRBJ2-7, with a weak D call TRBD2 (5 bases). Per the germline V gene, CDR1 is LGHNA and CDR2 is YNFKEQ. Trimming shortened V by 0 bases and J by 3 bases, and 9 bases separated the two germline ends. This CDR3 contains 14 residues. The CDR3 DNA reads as TGTGCCAGCAGCCAAGAACGGGGAGACTACGAGCAGTACTTC. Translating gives CASSQERGDYEQYF.